The rows below give T cell receptor beta chains drawn from one sample of a study of early T cells in non-severe SARS-CoV-2 infection. From the 5' RACE reads, TCRdb called clonotypes with MiXCR, one entry per CDR3 protein. There are 70,000 to 85,000 distinct CDR3 sequences in the sample; over 9% occur only once, and 3.5% to 5% lies in the top ten. Sample: whole blood. The receptors here all came from an adult who was a healthcare worker with PCR-confirmed SARS-CoV-2 infection or an uninfected control (not recorded which). The CDR3 runs from the conserved cysteine through the conserved F or W. The order of the fields is D gene, J gene, clone size, V gene, CDR3 DNA, CDR3 protein. D genes are given only for firm matches. The size field is filled for only some rows; it gives once, few, many or a size class.

NA | TRBJ2-3 | few | TRBV12-3/TRBV12-4 | TGTGCCAGCAGTTTGTGGGGGTACACAGATACGCAGTATTTT | CASSLWGYTDTQYF
NA | TRBJ2-4 | NA | TRBV7-9 | TGTGCCAGCAGCCGTCAGGGAGCCAAAAACATTCAGTACTTC | CASSRQGAKNIQYF
TRBD2 | TRBJ2-1 | NA | TRBV9 | TGTGCCAGCAGCTCACTAGCGGTAAGCTCCTACAATGAGCAGTTCTTC | CASSSLAVSSYNEQFF
TRBD2 | TRBJ2-3 | many | TRBV18 | TGTGCCAGCTCACCGGGACTAGCGGGAGTGGTGGGCCCAGATACGCAGTATTTT | CASSPGLAGVVGPDTQYF
NA | TRBJ2-1 | few | TRBV27 | TGTGCCAGCGCATCACCCTACAGGGGTCGGGGGGATGAGCAGTTCTTC | CASASPYRGRGDEQFF
NA | TRBJ2-5 | few | TRBV9 | TGTGCCAGCAGCGTAGGTACAGCCCCATCAGGGGAGACCCAGTACTTC | CASSVGTAPSGETQYF
TRBD2 | TRBJ2-7 | NA | TRBV6-1 | TGTGCCAGCAGTGAACCCTCTTGGACTAGCGACTCCTACGAGCAGTACTTC | CASSEPSWTSDSYEQYF
NA | TRBJ2-7 | many | TRBV19 | TGTGCCAGTAGCGACTCCTACTCCTACGAGCAGTACTTC | CASSDSYSYEQYF
NA | TRBJ1-1 | many | TRBV19 | TGTGCCAGTAGGGAATTGGTTGGGAGGGGCACTGAAGCTTTCTTT | CASRELVGRGTEAFF
NA | TRBJ1-6 | many | TRBV10-2 | TGCGCCAGCAGTGAGTCGCAGGGTACGGATTCACCCCTCCACTTT | CASSESQGTDSPLHF
TRBD2 | TRBJ2-7 | NA | TRBV3-1 | TGTGCCAGCAGCCAACCGACCGGGACTAGCGGGTACGAGCAGTACTTC | CASSQPTGTSGYEQYF
TRBD1 | TRBJ2-3 | few | TRBV9 | TGTGCCAGCAGCGTAGGGACAGGGGGCACAGATACGCAGTATTTT | CASSVGTGGTDTQYF